This T cell receptor beta chain was sequenced in a study of OX40 agonist ivuxolimab in advanced cancers. Study-wide background: Patients in the trial were receiving intravenous ivuxolimab every 2 weeks, at doses of 0.01 to 10 mg/kg.

Germline V gene lookup returns CDR1 LNHNV and CDR2 YYDKDF (reference sequence). The CDR3 spans 13 residues. The V gene lost 9 bases and the J gene lost 0 bases, with 8 bases spanning the gap. This clone appeared a single time. Antigen specificity is unknown. Only in-frame clones appear in the TCRdb table, and some are missing; sequencing was by immunoSEQ multiplex PCR. This sample has about 86,000 clones, with roughly 89% found just once. Study-wide findings and caveats: By week 6 at 0.1 to 3.0 mg/kg, blood CD4+ and CD8+ T cells had expanded clonally.

The sequences come from CD4+ or CD8+ T cells sorted from blood, collected in a trial of the OX40 agonist ivuxolimab. This sequence joins TRBV15 and TRBJ1-4; D is unresolved. This clonotype was sampled from an adult with an advanced solid tumor such as melanoma, head and neck, liver or kidney cancer. In DNA form, the CDR3 reads TGTGCCACACAGAGACCAACTAATGAAAAACTGTTTTTT. It is translated as CATQRPTNEKLFF.